What follows are 29 T cell receptor beta chains derived from one specimen sequenced in a study of blood T cell repertoires in COVID-19. The repertoire was sequenced with immunoSEQ multiplex PCR; TCRdb's copy has only in-frame clones and lacks some. The sample includes 100,000 to 120,000 clones, about 90% of them seen just once. Sequencing was carried out using peripheral blood. These receptors came from a human donor in a cohort sampled during active COVID-19.

This chain connects TRBV5-4 to TRBJ1-5, with D maybe TRBD1 (5 bases). Trimming removed 7 bases from V and 0 bases from J, with 14 bases in between. The germline CDR1 and CDR2 sequences are SGHNT and YYREEE (reference sequence). The CDR3 sequence is 15 residues long. The CDR3 sequence: CASRVTDYSNQPQHF. Here the CDR3 DNA reads TGTGCCAGCCGCGTGACAGATTATAGCAATCAGCCCCAGCATTTT. Using reference TRBV5-4 and TRBJ1-5 for the parts outside the CDR3, the full variable domain is ETGVTQSPTHLIKTRGQQVTLRCSSQSGHNTVSWYQQALGQGPQFIFQYYREEENGRGNFPPRFSGLQFPNYSSELNVNALELDDSALYLCASRVTDYSNQPQHFGDGTRLSIL.

The V and J genes are TRBV19 and TRBJ1-1; possible D gene TRBD1, 5 bases. The CDR3 covers 13 residues. Trimming left V 10 bases short and J 2 bases short, with 14 bases between. Per the germline V gene, CDR1 is LNHDA and CDR2 is SQIVND (reference sequence). CDR3 sequence reads: CATNRQGNTEAFF. The CDR3 DNA reads TGTGCCACTAATCGGCAGGGTAACACTGAAGCTTTCTTT.

The chain combines TRBV14 with TRBJ2-1; D is unresolved. Trimming took off 3 bases at V and 6 bases at J, with 12 bases between the two ends. CDR1 is SGHDN, CDR2 FVKESK, per germline. CDR3 length equals 14 residues. The CDR3, as DNA: TGTGCCAGCAGCCAGGGCTCCTACTTCAATGAGCAGTTCTTC. Residues: CASSQGSYFNEQFF.

The table lists this clone with a count of one. The chain carries TRBV5-8 and TRBJ2-1; 12 nucleotides agree with TRBD2. The germline V gene encodes CDR1 SGHTS and CDR2 YDEGEE. The CDR3 has 17 residues. Trimming removed 2 bases from V and 2 bases from J; junction bases left unmatched: 5. The CDR3 region has the DNA TGTGCCAGCAGCTTACGGACTAGCGGGACTCCCTACAATGAGCAGTTCTTC. Amino acid sequence: CASSLRTSGTPYNEQFF.

The genes are TRBV29-1 and TRBJ1-5; 9 bases are shared with TRBD1. CDR3 length: 12 residues. V lost 4 bases and J lost 5; bases outside the gene matches: 0. CDR1 is SQVTM and CDR2 is ANQGSEA in the germline V gene. CDR3 region: CSVGQGDQPQHF. Here the CDR3 DNA reads TGCAGCGTTGGACAGGGGGATCAGCCCCAGCATTTT. The entire variable domain, with the rest obtained from reference TRBV29-1 and TRBJ1-5, is as follows: SAVISQKPSRDICQRGTSLTIQCQVDSQVTMMFWYRQQPGQSLTLIATANQGSEATYESGFVIDKFPISRPNLTFSTLTVSNMSPEDSSIYLCSVGQGDQPQHFGDGTRLSIL.

On this clone: One end of the junction is discordant with germline, which a read error may explain. The V gene is TRBV7-9, the J gene TRBJ2-3; 12 nucleotides align to TRBD2. This CDR3 region has 17 residues. Germline V CDR1 and CDR2: SEHNR, FQNEAQ (reference sequence). This chain's CDR3 is CASSPPLAGGGTDTQYF. The CDR3 DNA sequence: TGTGCCAGCAGCCCCCCCCTAGCGGGGGGGGGCACGGATACGCAGTATTTT.

The chain links TRBV2 to TRBJ2-7; D may be TRBD2 (5 bases). Trimming shortened V by 3 bases and J by 11 bases, and 11 bases separated the two germline ends. Germline CDR1 is SNHLY and CDR2 is FYNNEI. This CDR3 is 11 amino acids long. The CDR3 reads CASSELAGEYF. The CDR3 region has the DNA TGTGCCAGCAGTGAGCTGGCCGGGGAGTACTTC. The full variable domain, in which reference TRBV2 and TRBJ2-7 provide the parts outside the CDR3, is EPEVTQTPSHQVTQMGQEVILRCVPISNHLYFYWYRQILGQKVEFLVSFYNNEISEKSEIFDDQFSVERPDGSNFTLKIRSTKLEDSAMYFCASSELAGEYFGPGTRLTVT.

V gene TRBV5-8 combines with J gene TRBJ2-1; TRBD2 matches 9 bases. V was pared by 4 bases and J by 3 bases, with 2 bases of the junction left unmatched. Germline V gene sequence: CDR1 SGHTS, CDR2 YDEGEE. The CDR3 totals 14 residues. CDR3 in amino acids: CASSLSGSYNEQFF. CDR3 bases: TGTGCCAGCAGCCTTAGCGGGAGCTACAATGAGCAGTTCTTC.

The chain has TRBV4-3 and TRBJ1-5, with 7 positions matching TRBD1. V gave up 2 bases and J gave up 8 bases; unmatched junction bases: 12. CDR3 size: 16 residues. Germline V CDR1 and CDR2: LGHNA, YSLEER. The CDR3 sequence is CASSQNGGGLEEPQHF. CDR3 nucleotide sequence: TGCGCCAGCAGCCAAAATGGAGGGGGCCTAGAGGAGCCCCAGCATTTT.

This clone appeared a few times. The chain recombines TRBV13 with TRBJ1-1, with D unclear. Deletions cut 0 bases from V and 0 bases from J, with 5 bases between. This CDR3 has 14 residues. The germline gives CDR1 PRHDT, CDR2 FYEKMQ (reference sequence). The CDR3 nucleotides read TGTGCCAGCAGCTTAGGACCGGTGAACACTGAAGCTTTCTTT. Protein sequence: CASSLGPVNTEAFF.

The chain couples TRBV3-1 (or the pseudogene TRBV3-2) to TRBJ2-5; TRBD1 might be the D (6 bases). Trimming took off 3 bases at V and 2 bases at J, with 19 bases between the two ends. This CDR3 contains 17 residues. CDR1 and CDR2 (germline): LGHDT, YNNKEL (reference sequence). For the CDR3, the DNA is TGTGCCAGCAGCCATCCCAAGGCCGGACAGCCACAAGAGACCCAGTACTTC. Amino acid sequence: CASSHPKAGQPQETQYF.

The chain is built from TRBV7-9 and TRBJ2-1; TRBD2 might be the D (5 bases). With 4 bases removed from V and 7 bases from J, the gap between germline ends came to 8 bases. This CDR3 comprises 12 residues. CDR1 and CDR2 (germline): SEHNR, FQNEAQ (reference sequence). CDR3 in amino acids: CASSSTRNEQFF. CDR3 nucleotides: TGTGCCAGCAGCTCCACTAGGAATGAGCAGTTCTTC.

This clone was detected once. The chain links TRBV14 to TRBJ2-2, with TRBD1 as a possible D gene (6 bases). The germline V and J ends were trimmed by 5 bases and 6 bases, with 10 bases remaining between them. Germline values: CDR1 SGHDN, CDR2 FVKESK. This CDR3 spans 13 amino acids. The CDR3 DNA reads TGTGCCAGCAGCTTACAGGGATCCGGGGAGCTGTTTTTT. As protein: CASSLQGSGELFF.

The V and J genes are TRBV2 and TRBJ1-1; D may be TRBD1 (5 bases). Per the germline V gene, CDR1 is SNHLY and CDR2 is FYNNEI. This CDR3 is 14 amino acids long. The V end lost 3 bases, the J end lost 2 bases, and 10 bases lay between the germline ends. The CDR3 sequence is CASSDGTFNTEAFF. CDR3 DNA sequence: TGTGCCAGCAGTGATGGGACTTTCAACACTGAAGCTTTCTTT. The complete variable domain, with remaining parts taken from reference TRBV2 and TRBJ1-1, reads EPEVTQTPSHQVTQMGQEVILRCVPISNHLYFYWYRQILGQKVEFLVSFYNNEISEKSEIFDDQFSVERPDGSNFTLKIRSTKLEDSAMYFCASSDGTFNTEAFFGQGTRLTVV.

The chain uses TRBV5-4 and TRBJ2-7, with 7 bases that match TRBD2. V lost 0 bases and J lost 0; bases outside the gene matches: 3. Germline V lookup: CDR1 SGHNT, CDR2 YYREEE (reference sequence). This CDR3 region has 15 residues. CDR3 loop: CASSLEAGSSYEQYF. CDR3 nucleotide sequence: TGTGCCAGCAGCTTGGAAGCGGGATCCTCCTACGAGCAGTACTTC.

A few counts support this clone. The J gene is TRBJ1-1, the V gene TRBV5-6; D gene unclear. The V gene lost 1 base and the J gene lost 5 bases, with 12 bases spanning the gap. Germline V gene sequence: CDR1 SGHDT, CDR2 YYEEEE. There are 14 residues in the CDR3. The CDR3: CASSLYVGVTEAFF. In nucleotides, the CDR3 is TGTGCCAGCAGCTTGTACGTGGGAGTTACTGAAGCTTTCTTT.

In this sample, this clone turned up once. The chain employs TRBV21-1 and TRBJ1-2; TRBD1 is taken as the D call from the table, unchecked against the DNA. TRBV21-1 is a recognized pseudogene. The CDR3 runs 16 residues. CDR3 DNA sequence: TGTGCCAGCAGCAAAAGAAACAGCCAAATTAACTATGGCTACACCTTC. Its protein is CASSKRNSQINYGYTF.

The chain joins TRBV7-2 to TRBJ1-2; TRBD1 aligns across 8 bases. Germline trimming cut 4 bases from V and 4 bases from J; bases unmatched to any gene: 5. Per the germline V gene, CDR1 is SGHTA and CDR2 is FQGNSA. CDR3 length equals 14 residues. CDR3 in amino acids: CASSSNRGSYGYTF. CDR3 DNA sequence: TGTGCCAGCAGCTCAAACAGGGGGAGCTATGGCTACACCTTC.

The rearrangement uses TRBV9 and TRBJ1-2; D uncertain. With 0 bases removed from V and 0 bases from J, the gap between germline ends came to 3 bases. The CDR3 has 13 residues. In germline, CDR1 is SGDLS, CDR2 YYNGEE. The DNA of the CDR3 is TGTGCCAGCAGCGTAGCCACTAACTATGGCTACACCTTC. Amino acids: CASSVATNYGYTF. Together with reference TRBV9 and TRBJ1-2, the CDR3 gives the full variable domain: DSGVTQTPKHLITATGQRVTLRCSPRSGDLSVYWYQQSLDQGLQFLIQYYNGEERAKGNILERFSAQQFPDLHSELNLSSLELGDSALYFCASSVATNYGYTFGSGTRLTVV.

The genes are TRBV27 and TRBJ2-1, with a weak D call TRBD1 (5 bases). Germline V lookup: CDR1 MNHEY, CDR2 SMNVEV (reference sequence). Trimming took off 0 bases at V and 6 bases at J, with 18 bases between the two ends. The CDR3 contains 17 residues. In DNA form, the CDR3 reads TGTGCCAGCAGTTTATCTAGGGGAAGACTTATTACCAATGAGCAGTTCTTC. Protein product: CASSLSRGRLITNEQFF.

In DNA form, the CDR3 reads TGTGCCATCAGTGAGCTACAGGGTAATCAGCCCCAGCATTTT. Translated: CAISELQGNQPQHF. The chain has TRBV10-3 and TRBJ1-5; possibly TRBD1 for D (6 bases). Germline V gene sequence: CDR1 ENHRY, CDR2 SYGVKD. The CDR3 consists of 14 residues. V was clipped by 2 bases and J by 4 bases, with 9 bases between them.

The chain employs TRBV4-2 and TRBJ2-3; TRBD2 aligns across 11 bases. Germline CDR1 LGHNA, CDR2 YNFKEQ. The CDR3 sequence is 18 residues long. The V segment lost 0 bases and the J segment 7 bases; nucleotides outside the gene matches: 12. CDR3 DNA sequence: TGTGCCAGCAGCCAAGATTCCCTGACTAGCGGGGATCCAAATACGCAGTATTTT. Translated, it gives CASSQDSLTSGDPNTQYF.

V is TRBV30 and J is TRBJ2-7, with TRBD1 matching over 9 bases. Trimming took 0 bases from V and 3 from J; bases not matched to a gene: 6. This CDR3 is built from 15 residues. The V gene's germline CDR1 is GTSNPN and CDR2 SVGIG (reference sequence). In nucleotides, the CDR3 is TGTGCCTGGAGTGTAGTCCTGGGACAGGGCTACGAGCAGTACTTC. Encoded protein: CAWSVVLGQGYEQYF.

This chain joins TRBV10-3 and TRBJ1-1, with 8 positions matching TRBD1. CDR3 length: 14 amino acids. V trimming: 7 bases; J trimming: 5 bases; junction bases outside the gene matches: 9. The V gene's germline CDR1 is ENHRY and CDR2 SYGVKD. The CDR3 bases are TGTGCCATCAAAAAGACAGGGGTAGGAACTGAAGCTTTCTTT. This gives the protein CAIKKTGVGTEAFF.

A few counts support this clone. In DNA, the CDR3 is TGTGCCAGCCCCCCTAGCGGGGGTAACGAGCAGTACTTC. Translated, it gives CASPPSGGNEQYF. This chain connects TRBV21-1 to TRBJ2-7; the table assigns TRBD2, which was not confirmed against the DNA. TRBV21-1 is assigned pseudogene status. The CDR3 totals 13 residues.

The rearrangement links TRBV28 to TRBJ2-7; 9 bases are a match to TRBD1. V lost 2 bases, J lost 4 bases, and 6 bases stayed unmatched. Germline V gives CDR1 MDHEN, CDR2 SYDVKM. The CDR3 contains 15 residues. CDR3 DNA: TGTGCCAGCAGTTTAAAAGGGACAGGGCCTTACGAGCAGTACTTC. Amino acids: CASSLKGTGPYEQYF.

This rearrangement joins TRBV3-1 (or the pseudogene TRBV3-2) to TRBJ1-1, with D perhaps matching TRBD1 (6 bases). Trimming took off 3 bases at V and 6 bases at J, with 14 bases between the two ends. This CDR3 has 14 residues. Germline assignment: CDR1 LGHDT and CDR2 YNNKEL (reference sequence). CDR3 residues: CASSQQGRDAEAFF. The CDR3, as DNA: TGTGCCAGCAGCCAGCAGGGGAGGGACGCTGAAGCTTTCTTT.

The CDR3 is CASSYSTSTEDKNIQYF. As DNA, the CDR3 is TGTGCCAGCAGTTACTCGACATCAACGGAGGACAAAAACATTCAGTACTTC. The rearrangement joins TRBV6-2 or TRBV6-3 to TRBJ2-4; the D gene is possibly TRBD2 (5 bases). Per the germline V gene, CDR1 is MNHEY and CDR2 is SVGEGT. V lost 0 bases, J lost 3 bases, and 15 bases lay in between. The CDR3 length is 17 residues.

V and J are TRBV15 and TRBJ2-5; D call uncertain. The CDR3 totals 12 residues. The germline gives CDR1 LNHNV, CDR2 YYDKDF (reference sequence). V was cut by 0 bases and J by 5 bases, with 4 bases left in between. The chain's CDR3 is CATSRDIETQYF. CDR3 in DNA: TGTGCCACCAGCAGAGATATTGAGACCCAGTACTTC.